This T cell receptor (beta chain) was obtained from a study of immune heterogeneity within non-small cell lung tumors (dated 2018 in TCRdb). Notes on the research overall: By histology, several squamous cell carcinomas, about nine non-squamous carcinomas and 1 tumor not otherwise specified were included. The study combined whole-exome sequencing, RNA-seq and TCR beta repertoire sequencing of multiple spatially distinct regions from each NSCLC tumor to examine intratumoral immune heterogeneity. TCR repertoire analysis included under 65 tumor loci from around 16 patients, whereas transcriptome data included only roughly 40 loci from 11 to 12 patients. Neoantigen binding to each patient's HLA alleles was predicted with netMHCpan-3.0 for mutant peptides of 8 to 11 amino acids. Results the study describes overall, beyond this receptor: Within a given patient, the same dominant CDR3B clonotypes showed up repeatedly across loci, although different tumor locations also carried unique high-frequency clones. High-frequency TCR beta clonotypes were found to be largely distinct between individual patients. Local tumor mutational burden and local T-cell repertoire clonality had a statistically significant but moderate positive correlation (R around 0.35).

The TCR template was genomic DNA extracted from bulk tumor tissue, and around 540 ng of gDNA was amplified for each sample. During surgery, multiple biopsies were taken from each primary tumor, with sampling sites spaced as far apart as possible within the tumor mass. The study cohort was described as untreated, and the patients were newly diagnosed NSCLC cases having curative surgery. The donor group was made up of 15 newly diagnosed non-small cell lung cancer patients undergoing surgery with curative intent. Resected tumor masses were reviewed by two independent pathologists. Sequencing was performed only on DNA and RNA samples of high quality. On this clonotype: Its antigen is still unknown. A read error may account for a junction end that differs from germline.

Taken from cysteine to phenylalanine, the CDR3 has 13 residues. This entry keeps only the CDR3 DNA: 39 bases, framed from base 1. The germline V gene encodes CDR1 SGHTA and CDR2 FQGNSA. The TCR beta CDR3 region was amplified with a multiplex PCR system whose first round ran for around 10 cycles using 32 V-gene forward primers and 13 J-gene reverse primers. A QIAGEN Multiplex PCR Kit was used for first-round PCR, and the primer sequences were filed in Chinese patent CN105087789A. In a second PCR round, Illumina universal primers were added with the Phusion High-Fidelity PCR Kit. Sequencing of the TCR libraries was done on the Illumina HiSeq X Ten platform in paired-end mode with a 151 bp read length. In the original analysis: Reads lacking multiplex PCR primers were removed with Cutadapt, read pairs were merged with PEAR, and CDR3 regions were called with MiXCR default settings. Shannon entropy measured repertoire diversity, and clonality was calculated as one minus the Shannon entropy divided by the ln of the count of productive unique sequences. Clonotypes at a frequency of at least 0.5% were defined as dominant or high-frequency T-cell clones. TCRdb handled the public reads itself, with Q25 trimming in fastp and clone calling in MiXCR, and kept productive beta chains. For every CDR3 protein sequence, its rows merge into one entry that carries the most common genes and DNA. These V and J calls rely on TCRdb rather than the paper's analysis. Present in this sample are 30,000 to 40,000 distinct CDR3 sequences, around 28% of which were seen just once. The top ten hold 3.5% to 4.5% of the sample.

The clonotype originates from a man aged 35 to 55 with non-small cell lung cancer. Rearrangement joined TRBV7-2 to TRBJ1-5; a weak D assignment points to TRBD1 (6 bases agree). The sequenced sample consisted of lung tumor tissue. CDR3 sequence: CASSLDRDQPQRF. The sequenced DNA: TGTGCCAGCAGCCTGGACAGAGATCAGCCCCAGCGTTTT.